One sample yielded the 9 T cell receptor beta chains listed below, sequenced in a study of early T cells in non-severe SARS-CoV-2 infection. TCRdb independently ran MiXCR on the 5' RACE reads; one entry per CDR3 protein. The sample holds just over 80,000 distinct CDR3 sequences, around 15% seen once. The specimen sequenced was whole blood. The receptors shown here come from an adult who was a healthcare worker with PCR-confirmed SARS-CoV-2 infection or an uninfected control (not recorded which).

The sample holds a few counts of this clonotype. The V call is TRBV13, the J call TRBJ1-6; D gene unclear. The ends were cut back, 3 bases at V and 6 bases at J, with 9 bases in the middle. Germline values: CDR1 PRHDT, CDR2 FYEKMQ (reference sequence). This CDR3 is 14 amino acids long. CDR3 loop: CASSLEGSNSPLHF. The CDR3 bases are TGTGCCAGCAGCTTGGAAGGGAGTAATTCACCCCTCCACTTT.

This clonotype occurred many times. CDR3 bases: TGCGCCAGCAGCTTGGGTTTTGAGAGCACAGATACGCAGTATTTT. Amino acids: CASSLGFESTDTQYF. This chain joins TRBV5-1 and TRBJ2-3; no clear D. The CDR3 spans 15 residues. Germline V gene data show CDR1 as SGHRS and CDR2 as YFSETQ. Trimming pared 0 bases from V and 0 bases from J, leaving 8 bases between.

This chain links TRBV6-5 with TRBJ1-6; D not certain. This CDR3 comprises 14 residues. Germline V gives CDR1 MNHEY, CDR2 SVGAGI. V was cut by 6 bases and J by 7 bases, with 13 bases left in between. CDR3 in DNA: TGTGCCAGCAGCCGAGACGCCGCGAATTCACCCCTCCACTTT. It translates to CASSRDAANSPLHF.

This clonotype was seen a few times. The V call is TRBV9, the J call TRBJ1-3; perhaps TRBD1 as D (6 bases). Trimming removed 4 bases at V and 4 bases at J, with 15 bases between. This CDR3 has 15 residues. Germline V gene lookup returns CDR1 SGDLS and CDR2 YYNGEE. The DNA of the CDR3 is TGTGCCAGCAGCCGAGAGGGGGTCGGAGGAAACACCATATATTTT. The encoded protein is CASSREGVGGNTIYF.

This clonotype was seen repeatedly, ten times or more. The chain employs TRBV9 and TRBJ2-2; no clear D gene. The CDR3 spans 15 residues. The V gene's germline CDR1 is SGDLS and CDR2 YYNGEE. V was trimmed by 4 bases and J by 4 bases, leaving 14 bases between them. The CDR3 loop is CASSPHQGSTGELFF. The CDR3 coding sequence is TGTGCCAGCAGCCCCCACCAAGGAAGCACCGGGGAGCTGTTTTTT.

The chain uses TRBV6-2 or TRBV6-3 and TRBJ2-1; TRBD2 is a possible D gene (5 bases). Germline V CDR1 and CDR2: MNHEY, SVGEGT. Trimming pared 6 bases from V and 4 bases from J, leaving 10 bases between. This CDR3 comprises 13 residues. For the CDR3, the DNA is TGTGCCAGCAGGGACGGAGGATACAATGAGCAGTTCTTC. This encodes CASRDGGYNEQFF.

This clonotype was observed at least ten times. CDR3 region: CASSLGQVTYGYTF. The CDR3 nucleotides read TGTGCCAGCAGCTTAGGGCAGGTCACCTATGGCTACACCTTC. The J gene is TRBJ1-2, the V gene TRBV7-9; D gene ambiguous. Germline V lookup: CDR1 SEHNR, CDR2 FQNEAQ (reference sequence). This CDR3 has 14 amino acids. With 1 base removed from V and 4 bases from J, the gap between germline ends came to 10 bases.

Comments on this clonotype: A much bigger clone sits one base away, suggesting this may be a read error. The genes are TRBV7-9 and TRBJ1-1, with D tentatively TRBD1 (5 bases). The ends were cut back, 2 bases at V and 6 bases at J, with 16 bases in the middle. The CDR3 loop spans 15 amino acids. Per the germline V gene, CDR1 is SEHNR and CDR2 is FQNEAQ (reference sequence). The CDR3, as DNA: TGTGCCAGCAGCTTATGGCTAACAGGTCCCCCTGAAGCTTTCTTT. Translation gives CASSLWLTGPPEAFF.

This clonotype came up a few times. This chain joins TRBV7-9 and TRBJ2-5, with D unresolved. The germline V gene encodes CDR1 SEHNR and CDR2 FQNEAQ (reference sequence). The CDR3 runs to 14 residues. V lost 5 bases, J lost 1 base, and 11 bases lay in between. The CDR3 region has the DNA TGTGCCAGCAGCCCGCAGACGCTCCAAGAGACCCAGTACTTC. As protein: CASSPQTLQETQYF.